The 26 T cell receptor beta chains below all came from one sample that was sequenced in a study of lymphopenia after photon versus proton radiotherapy. Generated by immunoSEQ multiplex PCR, the TCRdb table keeps only in-frame clones and is missing some. The sample records fewer than 70,000 clones, about 89% being singletons. The starting material was peripheral blood, obtained from a patient treated with proton-based radiotherapy. Receptors were obtained from an elderly man with esophageal cancer.

The chain recombines TRBV7-3 with TRBJ2-7; 10 nucleotides agree with TRBD2. This CDR3 contains 15 residues. J lost 1 base, V lost 3 bases, and 3 bases had no gene match. Germline V gene sequence: CDR1 SGHTA, CDR2 FQGTGA. This CDR3 is CASSLVTSGSYEQYF. CDR3 DNA sequence: TGTGCCAGCAGCTTGGTGACTAGCGGGTCCTACGAGCAGTACTTC. Filled out from reference TRBV7-3 and TRBJ2-7, the complete variable domain reads GAGVSQTPSNKVTEKGKYVELRCDPISGHTALYWYRQSLGQGPEFLIYFQGTGAADDSGLPNDRFFAVRPEGSVSTLKIQRTERGDSAVYLCASSLVTSGSYEQYFGPGTRLTVT.

This sequence joins TRBV14 and TRBJ1-1; D perhaps matches TRBD1 (6 bases). The CDR3 is 14 residues long. The germline V and J ends were trimmed by 5 bases and 5 bases, with 15 bases remaining between them. Looked up from germline, CDR1 is SGHDN and CDR2 is FVKESK. The DNA for the CDR3 is TGTGCCAGCAGCAAGGGTGGGGGCTTTACTGAAGCTTTCTTT. Its protein product is CASSKGGGFTEAFF.

The chain joins TRBV11-2 to TRBJ2-3; D unresolved. The CDR3 consists of 15 residues. Germline assignment: CDR1 SGHAT and CDR2 FQNNGV. V was shortened by 1 base and J by 0 bases, with 8 bases between the two germline ends. This CDR3 reads CASSLVRASTDTQYF. In DNA form, the CDR3 reads TGTGCCAGCAGCTTAGTCCGGGCTAGCACAGATACGCAGTATTTT. Together with reference TRBV11-2 and TRBJ2-3, the CDR3 gives the full variable domain: EAGVAQSPRYKIIEKRQSVAFWCNPISGHATLYWYQQILGQGPKLLIQFQNNGVVDDSQLPKDRFSAERLKGVDSTLKIQPAKLEDSAVYLCASSLVRASTDTQYFGPGTRLTVL.

The CDR3 loop reads CASRRVSNTGELFF. CDR3 in DNA: TGTGCCAGCCGCCGGGTCTCGAACACCGGGGAGCTGTTTTTT. V usage is TRBV18 and J usage is TRBJ2-2; D unresolved. CDR3 length: 14 residues. The germline V gene has CDR1 KGHSH and CDR2 LQKENI. The germline V and J ends were trimmed by 8 bases and 0 bases, with 10 bases remaining between them.

J is TRBJ2-5 and V is TRBV7-6, with 10 bases that match TRBD2. V trimming: 4 bases; J trimming: 5 bases; junction bases outside the gene matches: 7. From germline, CDR1 is SGHVS and CDR2 FNYEAQ. This CDR3 spans 15 amino acids. In nucleotides, the CDR3 is TGTGCCAGCAGCTATCTAGCGGGAGCTACGGAGACCCAGTACTTC. This codes for CASSYLAGATETQYF. The full variable domain, with the rest looked up from reference TRBV7-6 and TRBJ2-5, is GAGVSQSPRYKVTKRGQDVALRCDPISGHVSLYWYRQALGQGPEFLTYFNYEAQQDKSGLPNDRFSAERPEGSISTLTIQRTEQRDSAMYRCASSYLAGATETQYFGPGTRLLVL.

This clone was detected once. The chain employs TRBV4-3 and TRBJ2-1; weak D call: TRBD2 (6 bases). Germline V gene sequence: CDR1 LGHNA, CDR2 YSLEER. Between the trimmed V and J ends, which lost 0 bases and 16 bases, there was a span of 13 bases. This CDR3 spans 12 amino acids. The CDR3 protein is CASSQDRREKFF. The CDR3, as DNA: TGCGCCAGCAGCCAAGATAGGAGGGAGAAATTCTTC.

The V call is TRBV4-1, the J call TRBJ2-3; TRBD2 matches at 10 bases. Germline trimming cut 5 bases from V and 5 bases from J; bases unmatched to any gene: 13. The germline V gene has CDR1 MGHRA and CDR2 YSYEKL. CDR3 size: 17 residues. The CDR3 region is CASSWTSQREGQDTQYF. The CDR3, as DNA: TGCGCCAGCAGCTGGACCTCTCAGCGGGAGGGCCAAGATACGCAGTATTTT.

The chain combines TRBV5-1 with TRBJ2-5; D might be TRBD1 (6 bases). The J call may be wrong; the DNA end is better matched by TRBJ2-7. CDR3 size: 15 residues. Germline V gene lookup returns CDR1 SGHRS and CDR2 YFSETQ. In DNA, the CDR3 is TGCGCCAGCAGCTTGGCTGGGGGCGCTTTCTACGAGCAGTACTTC. This codes for CASSLAGGAFYEQYF.

The V call is TRBV7-3, the J call TRBJ2-3; D not resolved. Looked up from germline, CDR1 is SGHTA and CDR2 is FQGTGA. Trimming removed 5 bases at V and 6 bases at J, with 15 bases between. The CDR3 has 14 amino acids. CDR3 in DNA: TGTGCCAGCAGCATTAGTGGTCTGGGGGATACGCAGTATTTT. It translates to CASSISGLGDTQYF.

V and J are TRBV6-1 and TRBJ1-1; D unresolved. Germline V gives CDR1 MNHNS, CDR2 SASEGT. The V and J ends lost 8 bases and 6 bases respectively, with 10 bases between them. The CDR3 length is 11 residues. For the CDR3, the DNA is TGTGCCAGCGCCCGGCTCGCTGAAGCTTTCTTT. Amino acid sequence: CASARLAEAFF.

The CDR3 reads CASSSWNRDLSPLHF. The CDR3 coding sequence is TGTGCCAGCAGCTCGTGGAACCGGGATCTCTCACCCCTCCACTTT. The chain has TRBV7-9 and TRBJ1-6; D unclear. The CDR3 is 15 residues long. Germline V gene data show CDR1 as SEHNR and CDR2 as FQNEAQ (reference sequence). V lost 4 bases and J 10 bases, leaving 17 bases between the germline ends.

This chain links TRBV5-1 with TRBJ1-2, with 7 bases identical to TRBD1. This CDR3 region has 12 residues. V lost 4 bases, J lost 6 bases, and 3 bases stayed unmatched. Per the germline V gene, CDR1 is SGHRS and CDR2 is YFSETQ. As DNA, the CDR3 is TGCGCCAGCAGCCAAGGGGGCGATGGCTACACCTTC. Protein: CASSQGGDGYTF.

The V gene is TRBV10-2, the J gene TRBJ2-2; TRBD1 matches at 8 bases. Germline V gene lookup returns CDR1 WSHSY and CDR2 SAAADI. The CDR3 spans 15 residues. V trimming: 2 bases; J trimming: 6 bases; junction bases outside the gene matches: 5. CDR3 protein: CASSEGQGRAGELFF. The CDR3 DNA sequence: TGCGCCAGCAGTGAGGGACAGGGTCGAGCCGGGGAGCTGTTTTTT.

The rearrangement uses TRBV4-1 and TRBJ1-4; D remains unclear. The CDR3 contains 15 residues. Per germline, CDR1 MGHRA and CDR2 YSYEKL. V was pared by 3 bases and J by 0 bases, with 8 bases between. CDR3 nucleotide sequence: TGCGCCAGCAGCCAGACCGCGACAACTAATGAAAAACTGTTTTTT. Residues: CASSQTATTNEKLFF.

CDR3 sequence: CASSQDHGRPSSYNSPLHF. The CDR3, as DNA: TGTGCCAGCAGCCAAGATCATGGCAGGCCGAGCTCCTATAATTCACCCCTCCACTTT. V gene TRBV4-2 combines with J gene TRBJ1-6; D unresolved. Germline CDR1 reads LGHNA; CDR2 reads YNFKEQ. V lost 0 bases and J lost 0, with 15 bases in between. The CDR3 loop spans 19 amino acids.

The chain uses TRBV5-6 and TRBJ2-7, with D maybe TRBD1 (6 bases). Germline assignment: CDR1 SGHDT and CDR2 YYEEEE. This CDR3 has 15 amino acids. Between the trimmed V and J ends, which lost 1 base and 4 bases, there was a span of 15 bases. The CDR3 protein is CASSLSRGGEYEQYF. CDR3 coding DNA: TGTGCCAGCAGCTTGTCCAGGGGCGGAGAATACGAGCAGTACTTC. Based on the CDR3 plus reference TRBV5-6 and TRBJ2-7, the full variable domain is DAGVTQSPTHLIKTRGQQVTLRCSPKSGHDTVSWYQQALGQGPQFIFQYYEEEERQRGNFPDRFSGHQFPNYSSELNVNALLLGDSALYLCASSLSRGGEYEQYFGPGTRLTVT.

V usage is TRBV5-5 and J usage is TRBJ1-1, with a weak D call TRBD1 (5 bases). Germline V lookup: CDR1 SGHKS, CDR2 YYEKEE (reference sequence). This CDR3 region has 11 residues. Trimming removed 3 bases from V and 8 bases from J, with 8 bases in between. The CDR3 nucleotides are TGTGCCAGCAGCTGGGGGGGAGAAGCTTTCTTT. Its translation: CASSWGGEAFF. Complete variable domain (other parts from reference TRBV5-5 and TRBJ1-1): DAGVTQSPTHLIKTRGQQVTLRCSPISGHKSVSWYQQVLGQGPQFIFQYYEKEERGRGNFPDRFSARQFPNYSSELNVNALLLGDSALYLCASSWGGEAFFGQGTRLTVV.

The count of this clone is one. The rearrangement links TRBV5-6 to TRBJ2-7; 8 bases match TRBD1. CDR1 and CDR2 (germline): SGHDT, YYEEEE. Unmatched junction bases numbered 5, after V lost 1 base and J lost 2 bases. The length of the CDR3 is 15 residues. The CDR3 region is CASSLLDRVAYEQYF. The CDR3, as DNA: TGTGCCAGCAGCTTGTTGGACAGGGTTGCCTACGAGCAGTACTTC. Full variable domain (missing parts from reference TRBV5-6 and TRBJ2-7): DAGVTQSPTHLIKTRGQQVTLRCSPKSGHDTVSWYQQALGQGPQFIFQYYEEEERQRGNFPDRFSGHQFPNYSSELNVNALLLGDSALYLCASSLLDRVAYEQYFGPGTRLTVT.

The chain carries TRBV18 and TRBJ1-2, with no clear D. Deletions cut 10 bases from V and 0 bases from J, with 24 bases between. Germline V lookup: CDR1 KGHSH, CDR2 LQKENI. The CDR3 is 17 amino acids. In DNA, the CDR3 is TGTGCCACTTCGAGCCCGACCGGACTGGAAGCTAACTATGGCTACACCTTC. Its protein product is CATSSPTGLEANYGYTF.

V usage is TRBV9 and J usage is TRBJ2-2; 7 bases agree with TRBD2. CDR3 length: 18 amino acids. The V segment lost 3 bases and the J segment 0 bases; nucleotides outside the gene matches: 11. The germline V gene encodes CDR1 SGDLS and CDR2 YYNGEE. The CDR3 DNA follows: TGTGCCAGCAGCGGGGAGGGGAGAAGCGGGGCGAACACCGGGGAGCTGTTTTTT. Translating gives CASSGEGRSGANTGELFF.

This chain connects TRBV19 to TRBJ2-7; possible D gene TRBD2, 5 bases. V was clipped by 7 bases and J by 2 bases, with 12 bases between them. This CDR3 is built from 13 residues. Germline assignment: CDR1 LNHDA and CDR2 SQIVND (reference sequence). The CDR3 bases are TGTGCCAGTATTGGTCGGGGTACCTACGAGCAGTACTTC. It specifies CASIGRGTYEQYF.

CDR3 in amino acids: CASSLRRNTEAFF. In DNA form, the CDR3 reads TGTGCCAGCAGTTTAAGAAGAAACACTGAAGCTTTCTTT. This chain uses TRBV27 with TRBJ1-1, with unresolved D. Trimming removed 2 bases at V and 2 bases at J, with 6 bases between. The V gene's germline CDR1 is MNHEY and CDR2 SMNVEV (reference sequence). The CDR3 has 13 residues.

V gene TRBV9 combines with J gene TRBJ2-5; TRBD2 agrees at 8 bases. Germline CDR1 reads SGDLS; CDR2 reads YYNGEE. The CDR3 loop spans 16 amino acids. V was pared by 4 bases and J by 4 bases, with 12 bases of the junction left unmatched. CDR3 in DNA: TGTGCCAGCAGCTCGAATCCGGGACTAGGAGGAGAGACCCAGTACTTC. Translated, it gives CASSSNPGLGGETQYF.

The chain recombines TRBV30 with TRBJ2-1; D unclear. CDR1 and CDR2 (germline): GTSNPN, SVGIG (reference sequence). The CDR3 totals 11 residues. Trimming took off 5 bases at V and 4 bases at J, with 6 bases between the two ends. CDR3 bases: TGTGCCTGGGGTCTTTACAATGAGCAGTTCTTC. Protein product: CAWGLYNEQFF. Together with reference TRBV30 and TRBJ2-1, the CDR3 gives the full variable domain: SQTIHQWPATLVQPVGSPLSLECTVEGTSNPNLYWYRQAAGRGLQLLFYSVGIGQISSEVPQNLSASRPQDRQFILSSKKLLLSDSGFYLCAWGLYNEQFFGPGTRLTVL.

This chain connects TRBV5-8 to TRBJ1-2; D ambiguous. Deletions cut 0 bases from V and 6 bases from J, with 12 bases between. Germline values: CDR1 SGHTS, CDR2 YDEGEE. The CDR3 is made up of 14 amino acids. The CDR3 coding sequence is TGTGCCAGCAGCTTGGTTGCTGGGAGCGATGGCTACACCTTC. Translation: CASSLVAGSDGYTF. Complete variable domain (other parts from reference TRBV5-8 and TRBJ1-2): EAGVTQSPTHLIKTRGQQATLRCSPISGHTSVYWYQQALGLGLQFLLWYDEGEERNRGNFPPRFSGRQFPNYSSELNVNALELEDSALYLCASSLVAGSDGYTFGSGTRLTVV.

This sequence joins TRBV7-9 and TRBJ2-7, with D perhaps matching TRBD2 (6 bases). This CDR3 is 16 amino acids long. Trimming shortened V by 1 base and J by 3 bases, and 16 bases separated the two germline ends. Germline CDR1 reads SEHNR; CDR2 reads FQNEAQ (reference sequence). The DNA of the CDR3 is TGTGCCAGCAGCTTAGGAGGACCGGGAGACCTCTACGAGCAGTACTTC. Its protein is CASSLGGPGDLYEQYF. The full variable domain, its missing parts supplied by reference TRBV7-9 and TRBJ2-7, is DTGVSQNPRHKITKRGQNVTFRCDPISEHNRLYWYRQTLGQGPEFLTYFQNEAQLEKSRLLSDRFSAERPKGSFSTLEIQRTEQGDSAMYLCASSLGGPGDLYEQYFGPGTRLTVT.